Included here is one T cell receptor (beta chain) sequence, with context. Germline values: CDR1 LNHDA, CDR2 SQIVND (reference sequence). V gave up 0 bases and J gave up 9 bases, with 14 bases separating them. The CDR3 consists of 14 residues. The data belong to a study of blood T cell repertoires in COVID-19. Across the whole study: From the United States, Italy and Spain came samples of acute and convalescent COVID-19.

In the authors' methods: Amplification with reference gene primers provided the estimates of nucleated cell counts. Here immunoSEQ multiplex PCR was the method, and the copy in TCRdb shows in-frame clones only, minus some. V and J calls plus clone size are reproduced from that table; the DNA served to infer D and trimming. The profile shows about 62,000 clones, around 89% of them singletons. This TCR derives from a human donor in a cohort sampled during active COVID-19. The rearrangement uses TRBV19 and TRBJ2-5; D gene ambiguous. Sequencing used peripheral blood. This CDR3 reads CASSIDRDKPPQYF. The CDR3 nucleotides are TGTGCCAGTAGTATAGATCGAGACAAGCCTCCCCAGTACTTC.